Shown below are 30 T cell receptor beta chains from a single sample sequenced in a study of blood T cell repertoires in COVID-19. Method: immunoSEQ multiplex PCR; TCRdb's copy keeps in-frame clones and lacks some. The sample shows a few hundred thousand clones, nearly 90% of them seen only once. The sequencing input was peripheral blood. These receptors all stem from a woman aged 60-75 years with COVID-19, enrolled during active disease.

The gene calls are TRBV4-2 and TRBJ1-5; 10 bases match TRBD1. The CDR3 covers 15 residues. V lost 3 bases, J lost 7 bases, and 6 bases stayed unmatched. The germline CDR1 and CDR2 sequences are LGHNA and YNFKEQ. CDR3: CASSQAGTGEQPQHF. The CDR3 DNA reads TGTGCCAGCAGCCAGGCCGGGACAGGGGAACAGCCCCAGCATTTT.

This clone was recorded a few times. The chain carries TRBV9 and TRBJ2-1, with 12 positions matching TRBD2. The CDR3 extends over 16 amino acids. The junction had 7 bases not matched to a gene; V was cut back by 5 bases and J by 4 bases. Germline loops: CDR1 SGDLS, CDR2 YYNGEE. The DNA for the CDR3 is TGTGCCAGCAGTACTAGCGGGGGGTTTGGGTACAATGAGCAGTTCTTC. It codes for CASSTSGGFGYNEQFF.

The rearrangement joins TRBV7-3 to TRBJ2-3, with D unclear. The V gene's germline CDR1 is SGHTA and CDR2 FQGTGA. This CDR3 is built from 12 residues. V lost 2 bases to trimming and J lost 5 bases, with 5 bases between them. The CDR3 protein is CASSLLEDTQYF. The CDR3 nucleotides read TGTGCCAGCAGCTTATTAGAAGATACGCAGTATTTT.

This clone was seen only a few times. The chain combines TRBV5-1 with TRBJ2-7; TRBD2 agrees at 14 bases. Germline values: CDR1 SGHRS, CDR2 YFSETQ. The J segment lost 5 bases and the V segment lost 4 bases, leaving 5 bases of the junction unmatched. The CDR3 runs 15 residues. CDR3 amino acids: CASSPTSGGANEQYF. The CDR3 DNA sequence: TGCGCCAGCAGCCCGACTAGCGGGGGGGCAAACGAGCAGTACTTC.

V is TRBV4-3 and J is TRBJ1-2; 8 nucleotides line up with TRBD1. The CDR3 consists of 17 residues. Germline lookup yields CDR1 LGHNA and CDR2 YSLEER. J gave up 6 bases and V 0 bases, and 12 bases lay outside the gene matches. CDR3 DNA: TGCGCCAGCAGCCAAGATATCGTAGGACAGGGTTTGGATGGCTACACCTTC. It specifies CASSQDIVGQGLDGYTF.

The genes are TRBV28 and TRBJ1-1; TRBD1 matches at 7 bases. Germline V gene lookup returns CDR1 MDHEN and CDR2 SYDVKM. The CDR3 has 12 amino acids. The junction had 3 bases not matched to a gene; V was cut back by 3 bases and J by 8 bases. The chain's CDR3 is CASSFDRVEAFF. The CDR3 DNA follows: TGTGCCAGCAGTTTTGACAGGGTCGAAGCTTTCTTT.

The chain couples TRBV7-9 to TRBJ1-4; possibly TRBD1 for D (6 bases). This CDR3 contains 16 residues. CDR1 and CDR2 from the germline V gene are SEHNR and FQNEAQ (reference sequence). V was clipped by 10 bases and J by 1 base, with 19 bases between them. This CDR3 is CATGKGRGLTNEKLFF. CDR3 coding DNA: TGTGCCACCGGAAAAGGCAGGGGCCTAACTAATGAAAAACTGTTTTTT.

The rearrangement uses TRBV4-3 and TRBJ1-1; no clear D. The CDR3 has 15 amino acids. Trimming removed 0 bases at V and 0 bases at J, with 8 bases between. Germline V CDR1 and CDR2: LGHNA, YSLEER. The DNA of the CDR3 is TGCGCCAGCAGCCAAGATCGGGAGGTGAACACTGAAGCTTTCTTT. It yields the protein CASSQDREVNTEAFF.

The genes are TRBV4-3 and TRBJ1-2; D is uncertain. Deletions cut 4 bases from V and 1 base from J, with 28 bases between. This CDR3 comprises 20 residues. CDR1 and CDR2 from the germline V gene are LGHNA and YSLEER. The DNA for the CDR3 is TGCGCCAGCAGCCTAAAACCCCTTGGGCAGGTCCCCCTTCGTAACTATGGCTACACCTTC. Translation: CASSLKPLGQVPLRNYGYTF.

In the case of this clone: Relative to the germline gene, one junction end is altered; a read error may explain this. CDR3 DNA: TGTGCCAGCAGTGGACAGATACTCCTTGGATTC. Protein: CASSGQILLGF. The chain recombines TRBV2 with TRBJ1-2; the D gene is possibly TRBD1 (5 bases). Germline lookup yields CDR1 SNHLY and CDR2 FYNNEI. The CDR3 loop spans 11 amino acids.

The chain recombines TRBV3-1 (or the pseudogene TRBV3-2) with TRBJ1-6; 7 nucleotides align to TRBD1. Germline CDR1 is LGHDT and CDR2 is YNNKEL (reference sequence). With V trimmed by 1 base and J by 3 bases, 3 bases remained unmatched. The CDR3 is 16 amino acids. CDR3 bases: TGTGCCAGCAGCCAAGTGGGACAGATCTATAATTCACCCCTCCACTTT. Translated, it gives CASSQVGQIYNSPLHF.

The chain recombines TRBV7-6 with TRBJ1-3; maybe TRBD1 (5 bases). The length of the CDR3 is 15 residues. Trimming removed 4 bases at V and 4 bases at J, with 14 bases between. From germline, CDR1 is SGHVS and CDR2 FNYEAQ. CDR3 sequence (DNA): TGTGCCAGCAGCTCCCGGGGGGTAGGAGGAAACACCATATATTTT. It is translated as CASSSRGVGGNTIYF.

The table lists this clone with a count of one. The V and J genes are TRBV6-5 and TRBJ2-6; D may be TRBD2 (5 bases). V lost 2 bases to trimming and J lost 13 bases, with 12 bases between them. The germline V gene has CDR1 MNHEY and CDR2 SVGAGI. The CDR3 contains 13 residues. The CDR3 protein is CASSYAGVAVLTF. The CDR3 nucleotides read TGTGCCAGCAGTTACGCGGGCGTAGCGGTCCTGACTTTC.

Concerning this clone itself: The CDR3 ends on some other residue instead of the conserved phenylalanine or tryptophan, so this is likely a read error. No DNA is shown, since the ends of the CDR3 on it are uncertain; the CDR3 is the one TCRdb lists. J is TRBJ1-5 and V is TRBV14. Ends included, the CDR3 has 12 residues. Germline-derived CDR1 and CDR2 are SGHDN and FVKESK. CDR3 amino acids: CASSQDEVPFES.

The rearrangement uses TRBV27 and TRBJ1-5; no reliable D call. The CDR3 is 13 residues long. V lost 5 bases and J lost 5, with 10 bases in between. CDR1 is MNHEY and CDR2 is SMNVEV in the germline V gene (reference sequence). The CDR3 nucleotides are TGTGCCAGCAGTCTCGGGGTTTATCAGCCCCAGCATTTT. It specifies CASSLGVYQPQHF.

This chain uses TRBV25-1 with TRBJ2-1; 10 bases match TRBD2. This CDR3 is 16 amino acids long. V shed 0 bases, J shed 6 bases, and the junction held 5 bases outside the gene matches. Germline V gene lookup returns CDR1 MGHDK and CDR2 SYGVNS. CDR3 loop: CASSEYSLAGVNEQFF. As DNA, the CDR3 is TGTGCCAGCAGTGAATATTCCCTAGCGGGGGTCAATGAGCAGTTCTTC.

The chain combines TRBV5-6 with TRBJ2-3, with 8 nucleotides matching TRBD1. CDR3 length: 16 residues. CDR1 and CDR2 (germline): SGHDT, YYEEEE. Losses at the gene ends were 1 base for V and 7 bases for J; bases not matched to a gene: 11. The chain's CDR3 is CASSLKGGRGRYTQYF. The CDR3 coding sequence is TGTGCCAGCAGCTTGAAGGGAGGCAGGGGGCGATATACGCAGTATTTT.

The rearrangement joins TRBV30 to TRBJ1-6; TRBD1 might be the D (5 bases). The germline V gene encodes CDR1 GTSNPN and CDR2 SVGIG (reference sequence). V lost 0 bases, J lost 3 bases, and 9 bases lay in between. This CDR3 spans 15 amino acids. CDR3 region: CAWSVRGFYNSPLHF. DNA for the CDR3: TGTGCCTGGAGTGTACGGGGGTTCTATAATTCACCCCTCCACTTT.

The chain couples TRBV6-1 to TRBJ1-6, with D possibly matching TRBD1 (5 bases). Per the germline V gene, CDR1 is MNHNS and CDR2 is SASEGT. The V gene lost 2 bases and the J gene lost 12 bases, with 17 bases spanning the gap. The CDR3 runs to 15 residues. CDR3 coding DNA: TGTGCCAGCAGTGAACTTATAACAGGATCTCTACCCCTCCACTTT. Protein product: CASSELITGSLPLHF.

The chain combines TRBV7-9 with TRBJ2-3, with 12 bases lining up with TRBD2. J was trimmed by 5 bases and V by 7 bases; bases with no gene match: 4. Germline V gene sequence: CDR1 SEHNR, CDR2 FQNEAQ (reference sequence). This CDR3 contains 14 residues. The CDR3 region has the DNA TGTGCCAGCACCTCGGGACTAGCGGGAGATACGCAGTATTTT. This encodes CASTSGLAGDTQYF. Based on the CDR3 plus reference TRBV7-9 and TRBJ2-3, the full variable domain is DTGVSQNPRHKITKRGQNVTFRCDPISEHNRLYWYRQTLGQGPEFLTYFQNEAQLEKSRLLSDRFSAERPKGSFSTLEIQRTEQGDSAMYLCASTSGLAGDTQYFGPGTRLTVL.

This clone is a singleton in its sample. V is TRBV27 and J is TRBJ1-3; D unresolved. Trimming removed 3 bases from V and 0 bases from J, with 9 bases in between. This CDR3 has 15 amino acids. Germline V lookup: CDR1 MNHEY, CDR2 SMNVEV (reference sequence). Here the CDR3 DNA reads TGTGCCAGCAGTTTTACGGGAACCTCTGGAAACACCATATATTTT. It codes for CASSFTGTSGNTIYF.

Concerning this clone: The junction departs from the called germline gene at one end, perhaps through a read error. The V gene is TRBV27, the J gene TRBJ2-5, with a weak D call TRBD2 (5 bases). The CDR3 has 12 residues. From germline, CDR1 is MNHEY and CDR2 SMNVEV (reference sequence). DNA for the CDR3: TGTGCCAGCGGTTTTCGAGGGGAGACCCAGTACTTC. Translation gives CASGFRGETQYF.

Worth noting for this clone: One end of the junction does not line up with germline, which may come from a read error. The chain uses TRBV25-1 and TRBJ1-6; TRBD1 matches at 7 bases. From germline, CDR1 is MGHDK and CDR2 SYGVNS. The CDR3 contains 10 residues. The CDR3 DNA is TGTGCCAGCAGTGATGTGGGACAGACCTTT. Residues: CASSDVGQTF.

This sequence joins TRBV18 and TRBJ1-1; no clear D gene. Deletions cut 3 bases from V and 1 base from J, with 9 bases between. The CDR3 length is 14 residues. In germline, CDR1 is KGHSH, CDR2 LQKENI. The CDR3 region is CASSPRGSNTEAFF. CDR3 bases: TGTGCCAGCTCACCGCGAGGGTCGAACACTGAAGCTTTCTTT.

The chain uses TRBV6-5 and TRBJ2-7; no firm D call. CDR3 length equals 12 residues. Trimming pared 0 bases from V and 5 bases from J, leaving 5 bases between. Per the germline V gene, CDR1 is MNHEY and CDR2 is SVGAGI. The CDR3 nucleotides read TGTGCCAGCAGTTACTCGGGCGACGAGCAGTACTTC. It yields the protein CASSYSGDEQYF.

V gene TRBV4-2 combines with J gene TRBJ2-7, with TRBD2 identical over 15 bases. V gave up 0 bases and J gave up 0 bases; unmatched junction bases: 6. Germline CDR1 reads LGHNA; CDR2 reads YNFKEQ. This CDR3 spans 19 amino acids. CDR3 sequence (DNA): TGTGCCAGCAGCCAAGACCCGGGACTAGCGGGGGGCCACTCCTACGAGCAGTACTTC. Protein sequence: CASSQDPGLAGGHSYEQYF.

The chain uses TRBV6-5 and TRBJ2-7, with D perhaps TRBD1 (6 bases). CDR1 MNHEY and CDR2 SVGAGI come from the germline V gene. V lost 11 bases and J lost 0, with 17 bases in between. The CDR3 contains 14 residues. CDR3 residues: CAGASLDSSYEQYF. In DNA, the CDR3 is TGTGCCGGGGCATCCTTGGACAGCTCCTACGAGCAGTACTTC.

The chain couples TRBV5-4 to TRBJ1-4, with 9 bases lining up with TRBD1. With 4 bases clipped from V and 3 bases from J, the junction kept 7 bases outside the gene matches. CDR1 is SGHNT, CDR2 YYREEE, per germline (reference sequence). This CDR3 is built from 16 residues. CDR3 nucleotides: TGTGCCAGCAGCCCGGACAGGGGAGGAGCTAATGAAAAACTGTTTTTT. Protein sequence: CASSPDRGGANEKLFF. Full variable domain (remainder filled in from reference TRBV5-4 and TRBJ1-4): ETGVTQSPTHLIKTRGQQVTLRCSSQSGHNTVSWYQQALGQGPQFIFQYYREEENGRGNFPPRFSGLQFPNYSSELNVNALELDDSALYLCASSPDRGGANEKLFFGSGTQLSVL.

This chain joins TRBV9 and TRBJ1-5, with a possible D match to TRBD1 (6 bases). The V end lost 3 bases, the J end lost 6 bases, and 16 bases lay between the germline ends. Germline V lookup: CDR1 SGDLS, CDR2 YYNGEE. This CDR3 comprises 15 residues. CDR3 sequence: CASSGGGDWSQPQHF. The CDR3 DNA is TGTGCCAGCAGCGGAGGGGGGGATTGGAGTCAGCCCCAGCATTTT.

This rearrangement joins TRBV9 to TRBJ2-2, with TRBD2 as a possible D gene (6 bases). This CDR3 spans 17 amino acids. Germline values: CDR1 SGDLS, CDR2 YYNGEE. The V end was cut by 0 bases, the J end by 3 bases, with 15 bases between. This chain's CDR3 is CASSVADGGDYTGELFF. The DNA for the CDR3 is TGTGCCAGCAGCGTAGCCGACGGGGGAGACTACACCGGGGAGCTGTTTTTT.